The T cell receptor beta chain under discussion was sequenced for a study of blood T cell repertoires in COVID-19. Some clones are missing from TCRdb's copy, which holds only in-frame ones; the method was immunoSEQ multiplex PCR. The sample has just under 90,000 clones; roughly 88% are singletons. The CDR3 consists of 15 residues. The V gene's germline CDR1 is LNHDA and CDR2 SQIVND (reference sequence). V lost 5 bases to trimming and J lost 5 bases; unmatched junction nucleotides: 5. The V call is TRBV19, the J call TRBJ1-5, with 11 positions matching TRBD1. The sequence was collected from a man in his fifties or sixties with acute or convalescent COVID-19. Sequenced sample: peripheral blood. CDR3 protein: CASSPGQGAYQPQHF. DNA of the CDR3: TGTGCCAGTAGTCCCGGACAGGGGGCATATCAGCCCCAGCATTTT.